What follows is one T cell receptor (beta chain) and its context. Its antigen is as yet unknown. This sample stems from a study of Ad26.COV2.S vaccination and SARS-CoV-2 variants. Findings and caveats of the study: Spike-specific CD8+ and CD4+ T cell responses reportedly showed substantial breadth after vaccination.

The treatment here: some 20 received Ad26.COV2.S at low or high dose, single or two shots; about 5 received placebo; per-sample allocation not given. Repertoires come from day 63 after the first vaccine or placebo injection. Donation came from an adult in Boston who was aged 18-55 years. An Ad26 vector that expressed Wuhan-strain SARS-CoV-2 spike constituted the vaccine. Measured with immunoSEQ multiplex PCR; TCRdb has only the in-frame clones, and not every one. Found here are over 400,000 clones, 90% of them singletons; the top ten hold about 4.1%. The sequence was obtained from a person between 18 and 65 years old who received the Ad26.COV2.S COVID-19 vaccine or a placebo. The starting material was peripheral blood, obtained in a trial of Ad26.COV2.S vaccine versus placebo.

CDR3 nucleotides: TGTGCCAGCAGTTTTCAGGGGGCCTATTTCGAAAAACTGTTTTTT. Its translation: CASSFQGAYFEKLFF. J is TRBJ1-4 and V is TRBV28, with TRBD1 matching 8 bases. The germline CDR1 and CDR2 sequences are MDHEN and SYDVKM. With 3 bases clipped from V and 8 bases from J, the junction kept 8 bases outside the gene matches. The CDR3 sequence is 15 residues long.